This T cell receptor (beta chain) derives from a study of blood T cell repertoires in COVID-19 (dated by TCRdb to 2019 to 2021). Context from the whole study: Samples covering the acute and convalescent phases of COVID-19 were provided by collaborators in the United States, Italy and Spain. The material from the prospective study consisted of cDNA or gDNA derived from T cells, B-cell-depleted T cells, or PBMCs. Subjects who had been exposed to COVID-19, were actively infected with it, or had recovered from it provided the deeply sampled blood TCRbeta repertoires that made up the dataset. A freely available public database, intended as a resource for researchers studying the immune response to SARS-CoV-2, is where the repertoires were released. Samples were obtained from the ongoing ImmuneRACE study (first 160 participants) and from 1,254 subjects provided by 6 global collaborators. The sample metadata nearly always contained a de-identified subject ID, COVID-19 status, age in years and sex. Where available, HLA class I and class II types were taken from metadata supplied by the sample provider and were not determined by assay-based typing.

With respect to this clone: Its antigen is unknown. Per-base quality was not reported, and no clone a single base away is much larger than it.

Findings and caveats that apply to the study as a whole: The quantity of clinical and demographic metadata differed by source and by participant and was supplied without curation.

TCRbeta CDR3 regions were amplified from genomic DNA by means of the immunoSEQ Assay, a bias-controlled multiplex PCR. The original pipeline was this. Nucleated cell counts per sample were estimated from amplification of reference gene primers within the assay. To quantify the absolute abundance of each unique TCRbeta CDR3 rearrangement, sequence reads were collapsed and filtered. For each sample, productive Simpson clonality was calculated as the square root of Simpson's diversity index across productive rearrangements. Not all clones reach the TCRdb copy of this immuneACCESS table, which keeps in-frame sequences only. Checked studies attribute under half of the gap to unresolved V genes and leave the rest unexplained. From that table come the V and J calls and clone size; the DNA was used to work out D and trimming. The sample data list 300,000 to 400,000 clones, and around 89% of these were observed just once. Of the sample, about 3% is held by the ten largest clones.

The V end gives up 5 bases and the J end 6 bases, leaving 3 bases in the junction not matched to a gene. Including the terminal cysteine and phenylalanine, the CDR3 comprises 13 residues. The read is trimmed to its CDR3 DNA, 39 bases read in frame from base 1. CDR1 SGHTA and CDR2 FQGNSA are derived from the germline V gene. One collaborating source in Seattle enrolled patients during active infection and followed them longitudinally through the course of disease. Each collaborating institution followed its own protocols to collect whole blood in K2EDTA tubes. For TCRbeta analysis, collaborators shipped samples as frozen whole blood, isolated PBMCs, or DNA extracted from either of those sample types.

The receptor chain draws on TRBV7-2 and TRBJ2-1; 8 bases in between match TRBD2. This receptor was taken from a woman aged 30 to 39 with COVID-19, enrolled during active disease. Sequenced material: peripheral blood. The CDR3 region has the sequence CASSLGTSNEQFF. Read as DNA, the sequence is TGTGCCAGCAGCCTTGGGACTAGCAATGAGCAGTTCTTC. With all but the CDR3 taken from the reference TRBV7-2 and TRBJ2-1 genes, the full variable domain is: GAGVSQSPSNKVTEKGKDVELRCDPISGHTALYWYRQSLGQGLEFLIYFQGNSAPDKSGLPSDRFSAERTGGSVSTLTIQRTQQEDSAVYLCASSLGTSNEQFFGPGTRLTVL.